This record covers a single T cell receptor (beta chain). What it binds is unknown. The sample contains more than one DNA sequence encoding this CDR3. Trimming cost V 1 base and J 2 bases, with 5 bases left between them. The CDR3 is made up of 13 amino acids. Germline CDR1 and CDR2: MGHRA and YSYEKL. The sample originates from a study of CD8+ T cells in alopecia areata. Study-wide background: Those patients who were treated received oral tofacitinib, which was given at 5 to 10 mg twice daily for moderate-to-severe alopecia areata.

Sample treatment: oral pan-JAK inhibitor, 5-10 mg twice daily. Peripheral blood and lesional scalp punch biopsies were taken from alopecia areata patients. cDNA reverse transcribed from extracted RNA served as the sequencing template. Here immunoSEQ multiplex PCR was the method, and the copy in TCRdb shows in-frame clones only, minus some. In the table there are about 280,000 clones, roughly 64% of which are singletons. Study findings and constraints: For patients receiving tofacitinib, scalp clonality and expanded CD8+ clones among the top 100 significantly decreased. More clonal than normal scalp was lesional scalp, particularly alopecia totalis/universalis.

The specimen comprised CD4+ T cells sorted from blood, sampled at week 24, from a patient treated with tofacitinib. The receptor was isolated from a human donor with alopecia areata. V usage is TRBV4-1 and J usage is TRBJ2-5; TRBD1 is a possible D gene (5 bases). CDR3: CASSQGQQETQYF. In DNA, the CDR3 is TGCGCCAGCAGCCAAGGACAGCAAGAGACCCAGTACTTC.